This T cell receptor beta chain was sequenced during a study of T-cell memory formation after mild COVID-19. General observations from the study: Memory cells collected pre-infection included some clones that later responded, suggesting cross-reactive memory joined.

TCRdb analysed the 5' RACE reads with MiXCR anew, one entry per CDR3 protein. Of around 83,000 distinct CDR3 sequences listed, roughly 25% are singletons. Only a few counts were recorded for this clonotype. Antigen specificity is unknown. CDR1 is KGHSH, CDR2 LQKENI, per germline. CDR3 size: 15 residues. With V trimmed by 4 bases and J by 0 bases, 5 bases remained unmatched. The source material was PBMCs or a T cell subset sorted from them (not recorded which). The V and J genes are TRBV18 and TRBJ2-7, with 8 bases aligning to TRBD1. The sequence was obtained from a man between 18 and 35 years old who had mild COVID-19 (a few samples of this study predate the infection). Cell type and time point are not known. The chain's CDR3 is CASSLGTGDSYEQYF. The CDR3 DNA reads TGTGCCAGCTCACTTGGGACAGGAGACTCCTACGAGCAGTACTTC.